The 2 T cell receptor beta chains below all came from one sample that was sequenced in a study of control samples from healthy donors and cancer patients. The data were produced by immunoSEQ multiplex PCR, yet TCRdb's version contains in-frame clones alone and is incomplete. The table includes approximately 170,000 clones, about 86% detected once. The source material was blood. Source of these receptors: a woman aged 25-40 years in good health.

V gene TRBV19 combines with J gene TRBJ2-7; D not resolved. This CDR3 spans 14 amino acids. Germline loops: CDR1 LNHDA, CDR2 SQIVND (reference sequence). Trimming took off 5 bases at V and 2 bases at J, with 13 bases between the two ends. The DNA for the CDR3 is TGTGCCAGTAGTCTTAGGCTAGGCGCCTACGAGCAGTACGTC. Translating gives CASSLRLGAYEQYV.

This clone was detected once. This chain joins TRBV4-2 and TRBJ1-2, with D unresolved. The ends were cut back, 3 bases at V and 8 bases at J, with 19 bases in the middle. The germline V gene has CDR1 LGHNA and CDR2 YNFKEQ. The CDR3 spans 15 residues. The DNA for the CDR3 is TGTGCCAGCAGCCACCCGGACCCGGATGGTGGGGGCTACACCTTC. The encoded protein is CASSHPDPDGGGYTF.